The rows below give T cell receptor beta chains drawn from one sample of a study of T-cell reconstitution after alpha-beta-depleted transplantation in children. One entry per CDR3 protein, called by TCRdb with MiXCR from the PCR reads. Of some 600,000 distinct CDR3 sequences in the sample, over 10% were seen once. The sample in question was PBMCs, mostly from graft donor cells, obtained 360 days after TCRalphabeta/CD19-depleted stem cell transplant. The receptors come from a male patient younger than 18 who had a stem cell transplant for acute myeloid leukemia, so the T cells may come from the graft donor. The CDR3 runs from the conserved cysteine through the conserved F or W. Each record gives: D gene, clone size, V gene, J gene, CDR3 DNA, CDR3 protein. A D gene is named only where the DNA matches it firmly. Clone size appears in some rows only: once, few, many, or a class for an expanded clone.

>NA|few|TRBV6-2/TRBV6-3|TRBJ2-7
TGTGCCAGCAGTCACACAAATCCTCTAATCGGGCCTCATCTCTCCTACGAGCAGTACTTC
CASSHTNPLIGPHLSYEQYF
>TRBD2|few|TRBV11-2|TRBJ2-7
TGTGCCAGCAGCTCCGGACTAGATCGGCCCCAGATTTCCTACGAGCAGTACTTC
CASSSGLDRPQISYEQYF
>NA|few|TRBV20-1|TRBJ2-5
TGCAGTGCTACGCCCATCTCGGGGGAGACCCAGTACTTC
CSATPISGETQYF
>NA|NA|TRBV12-3/TRBV12-4|TRBJ2-1
TGTGCCAGCAGTTTTGGCCTGCCAGGAGGTCACAATGAGCAGTTCTTC
CASSFGLPGGHNEQFF
>TRBD2|few|TRBV27|TRBJ2-1
TGTGCCAGCAGTCTACTCGGGACTAGCGGGAGAAATGAGCAGTTCTTC
CASSLLGTSGRNEQFF
>NA|few|TRBV7-2|TRBJ1-1
TGTGCCAGCAGCTTCCGGGCAGACACTGAAGCTTTCTTT
CASSFRADTEAFF
>NA|few|TRBV28|TRBJ1-6
TGTGCCAGCAGCCCCGGGACACCGAATTCACCCCTCCACTTT
CASSPGTPNSPLHF
>NA|NA|TRBV5-1|TRBJ2-3
TGCGCCAGCAGCTTGGCGGGGACATCACTGGATACGCAGTATTTT
CASSLAGTSLDTQYF
>TRBD1|NA|TRBV24-1|TRBJ2-7
TGTGCCACCAGTGACCGACGACAGGGCTACGAGCAGTACTTC
CATSDRRQGYEQYF
>TRBD2|NA|TRBV11-1|TRBJ2-1
TGTGCCAGCAGCTTATGGGGGGGTAGCAATGAGCAGTTCTTC
CASSLWGGSNEQFF
>NA|few|TRBV7-9|TRBJ2-7
TGTGCCAGCAGTTCCCCCTTCTCGGGGGACGAGCAGTACTTC
CASSSPFSGDEQYF
>TRBD2|NA|TRBV20-1|TRBJ2-1
TGCAGTGCGGGAGGGACTACCGGACACAATGAGCAGTTCTTC
CSAGGTTGHNEQFF
>NA|few|TRBV20-1|TRBJ2-3
TGCAGTGCCACGCGAGCGTTTACCAGCACAGATACGCAGTATTTT
CSATRAFTSTDTQYF
>TRBD2|few|TRBV7-8|TRBJ2-5
TGTGCCAGCAGCTTAGCAGTCCTAGCGGCCACCACAGAGACCCAGTACTTC
CASSLAVLAATTETQYF
>NA|many|TRBV10-3|TRBJ2-1
TGTGCCATCAGTGAACCGACTAGTAGAGACAATGAGCAGTTCTTC
CAISEPTSRDNEQFF
>TRBD1|many|TRBV5-6|TRBJ2-7
TGTGCCAGCAGTTTAGGACAGGATTACTCCTACGAGCAGTACTTC
CASSLGQDYSYEQYF
>TRBD2|NA|TRBV6-2/TRBV6-3|TRBJ2-3
TGTGCCAGCAGTCGACTAGCGGCCCTCACAGATACGCAGTATTTT
CASSRLAALTDTQYF
>TRBD2|NA|TRBV29-1|TRBJ2-7
TGCAGCGTTTCCGGGACTAGCGGCTCCTACGAGCAGTACTTC
CSVSGTSGSYEQYF
>NA|few|TRBV6-2/TRBV6-3|TRBJ2-5
TGTGGGGGGATCCAAGAGACCCAGTACTTC
CGGIQETQYF
>NA|NA|TRBV7-9|TRBJ1-1
TGTGCCAGCAGCCTTACGGGACCCATGAACACTGAAGCTTTCTTT
CASSLTGPMNTEAFF
>NA|few|TRBV6-2/TRBV6-3|TRBJ2-1
TGTGCCAGCAGTTACCCATCCTGGACCGGGGATTTAAACAATGAGCAGTTCTTC
CASSYPSWTGDLNNEQFF
>NA|few|TRBV13|TRBJ2-1
TGTGCCAGCAGCTTAATGGGGAGCAACGGGATCTCCTACAATGAGCAGTTCTTC
CASSLMGSNGISYNEQFF
>NA|many|TRBV15|TRBJ2-7
TGTGCCACCAGCAGGGAGGGGGCCTACGAGCAGTACTTC
CATSREGAYEQYF